Below, 15 T cell receptor beta chains from the same sample are listed, as sequenced in a study of OX40 agonist ivuxolimab in advanced cancers. Here immunoSEQ multiplex PCR was the method, and the copy in TCRdb shows in-frame clones only, minus some. Of tens of thousands of clones listed, roughly 84% are singletons. Source: CD4+ or CD8+ T cells sorted from blood, taken in a trial of the OX40 agonist ivuxolimab. These receptors were taken from an adult with an advanced solid tumor such as melanoma, head and neck, liver or kidney cancer.

The chain employs TRBV28 and TRBJ1-6, with 9 nucleotides matching TRBD1. Germline values: CDR1 MDHEN, CDR2 SYDVKM. The CDR3 has 17 amino acids. V dropped 6 bases and J dropped 10; count of bases not matched to a gene: 16. CDR3 region: CASRKGTGTVTGSPLHF. CDR3 coding DNA: TGTGCCAGCAGAAAAGGGACAGGGACAGTTACGGGATCACCCCTCCACTTT.

This chain uses TRBV27 with TRBJ2-7, with D unresolved. V dropped 7 bases and J dropped 12 bases, with 28 bases sitting between them. Germline CDR1 MNHEY, CDR2 SMNVEV (reference sequence). The CDR3 spans 15 residues. CDR3 region: CASTSKGPTRSNLYF. CDR3 coding DNA: TGTGCCAGCACCTCTAAAGGGCCAACTCGATCCAACTTGTACTTC.

The chain uses TRBV18 and TRBJ1-5; maybe TRBD1 (5 bases). CDR1 and CDR2 (germline): KGHSH, LQKENI. V was clipped by 3 bases and J by 0 bases, with 12 bases between them. This CDR3 region has 16 residues. CDR3 in amino acids: CASSPLGRNSNQPQHF. The CDR3 coding sequence is TGTGCCAGCTCACCCCTGGGACGGAATAGCAATCAGCCCCAGCATTTT.

V is TRBV11-1 and J is TRBJ2-5; no definite D call. Per germline, CDR1 SGHAT and CDR2 FQDESV (reference sequence). V was cut by 3 bases and J by 2 bases, with 10 bases left in between. CDR3 length equals 14 residues. In nucleotides, the CDR3 is TGTGCCAGCAGCTTTGTTACAGTTCAAGAGACCCAGTACTTC. Translating gives CASSFVTVQETQYF. The full variable domain, with the rest looked up from reference TRBV11-1 and TRBJ2-5, is EAEVAQSPRYKITEKSQAVAFWCDPISGHATLYWYRQILGQGPELLVQFQDESVVDDSQLPKDRFSAERLKGVDSTLKIQPAELGDSAMYLCASSFVTVQETQYFGPGTRLLVL.

The rearrangement uses TRBV6-1 and TRBJ1-2, with TRBD1 as a possible D gene (5 bases). V was pared by 1 base and J by 5 bases, with 14 bases between. The CDR3 sequence is 15 residues long. Germline CDR1 MNHNS, CDR2 SASEGT. The CDR3 protein is CASSEGWEGIYGYTF. The CDR3 bases are TGTGCCAGCAGTGAAGGGTGGGAGGGGATATATGGCTACACCTTC.

This clone was recorded a few times. The chain joins TRBV4-1 to TRBJ1-5; TRBD1 agrees at 8 bases. The CDR3 spans 15 residues. V shed 4 bases and J 6 bases; nucleotides not matched to a gene: 8. In germline, CDR1 is MGHRA, CDR2 YSYEKL. CDR3 in DNA: TGCGCCAGCAGCCCCGGACAGGGTTCGTTTCAGCCCCAGCATTTT. Its protein is CASSPGQGSFQPQHF.

This clone was recorded only once. The chain recombines TRBV7-7 with TRBJ2-5; D possibly uses TRBD1 or TRBD2 (5 bases each). The CDR3 is made up of 12 amino acids. V gave up 5 bases and J gave up 9 bases, with 13 bases separating them. Germline V gene data show CDR1 as SSHAT and CDR2 as FNYEAQ (reference sequence). CDR3 sequence (DNA): TGTGCCAGCAGCATAGAGAGGGGAGCCCAGTACTTC. Its translation: CASSIERGAQYF.

This chain joins TRBV6-4 and TRBJ2-1, with TRBD2 as a possible D gene (6 bases). This CDR3 spans 14 amino acids. The germline gives CDR1 MRHNA, CDR2 SNTAGT. V dropped 3 bases and J dropped 8 bases, with 14 bases sitting between them. The CDR3 bases are TGTGCCAGCAGTGAATATACCGGGAGAGATGAGCAGTTCTTC. Translated: CASSEYTGRDEQFF.

This clone occurred once. The genes are TRBV6-1 and TRBJ2-7; no clear D. Looked up from germline, CDR1 is MNHNS and CDR2 is SASEGT. This CDR3 has 14 amino acids. The ends were cut back, 5 bases at V and 0 bases at J, with 11 bases in the middle. The CDR3 coding sequence is TGTGCCAGCAGTAGGACCCGCAGCTCCTACGAGCAGTACTTC. Its protein is CASSRTRSSYEQYF.

The V gene is TRBV29-1, the J gene TRBJ2-7; D possibly corresponds to TRBD2 (6 bases). In germline, CDR1 is SQVTM, CDR2 ANQGSEA. V gave up 1 base and J gave up 4 bases, with 14 bases separating them. This CDR3 comprises 14 residues. CDR3 amino acids: CSVEARTEGYEQYF. Here the CDR3 DNA reads TGCAGCGTTGAAGCCCGGACGGAGGGTTACGAGCAGTACTTC.

The rearrangement uses TRBV11-2 and TRBJ2-7, with D possibly TRBD1 on 5 matching bases. This CDR3 contains 15 residues. Per germline, CDR1 SGHAT and CDR2 FQNNGV. Trimming removed 5 bases from V and 3 bases from J, with 17 bases in between. CDR3 DNA: TGTGCCAGCAGCACGAACAGGCTCGGAAACTACGAGCAGTACTTC. Translated, it gives CASSTNRLGNYEQYF.

This sequence joins TRBV7-7 and TRBJ2-3; possible D gene TRBD2, 5 bases. From germline, CDR1 is SSHAT and CDR2 FNYEAQ (reference sequence). V was trimmed by 6 bases and J by 5 bases, leaving 12 bases between them. The CDR3 is 13 residues long. The CDR3 DNA reads TGTGCCAGCAGTTCGAATCGGGGAGATACGCAGTATTTT. Translating gives CASSSNRGDTQYF.

In DNA form, the CDR3 reads TGTGCCAGCACGGTTTGGGAGGTCGAGACCCAGTACTTC. Residues: CASTVWEVETQYF. This chain links TRBV25-1 with TRBJ2-5; a possible D gene is TRBD2 (6 bases). The V end was cut by 7 bases, the J end by 5 bases, with 14 bases between. CDR1 is MGHDK, CDR2 SYGVNS, per germline. This CDR3 region has 13 residues.

This chain links TRBV10-3 with TRBJ1-2; no clear D gene. Between the trimmed V and J ends, which lost 3 bases and 3 bases, there was a span of 8 bases. Germline lookup yields CDR1 ENHRY and CDR2 SYGVKD. This CDR3 is built from 13 residues. CDR3 residues: CAISDSGDYGYTF. The CDR3 nucleotides are TGTGCCATCAGTGATTCGGGAGACTATGGCTACACCTTC.

V gene TRBV4-1 combines with J gene TRBJ2-5; 12 bases fit TRBD1. V gave up 3 bases and J gave up 0 bases; unmatched junction bases: 5. This CDR3 is built from 17 residues. Germline-derived CDR1 and CDR2 are MGHRA and YSYEKL. The CDR3 loop is CASSQSGTGGYQETQYF. CDR3 DNA sequence: TGCGCCAGCAGCCAGTCCGGGACAGGGGGCTACCAAGAGACCCAGTACTTC.